A selection of T cell receptor beta chains follows, all from one sample in a study of T cells in Graves' hyperthyroidism and ophthalmopathy. TCRdb reanalysed the multiplex PCR reads using MiXCR and keeps one entry per CDR3 protein. The table records 500,000 to 650,000 distinct CDR3 sequences, just under 20% of them present only once. Material for sequencing was blood. The receptors here all came from a man aged 35 to 55 with Graves' ophthalmopathy. CDR3s include the opening cysteine and the closing phenylalanine or tryptophan. D genes are given only for firm matches. For some rows the clone size is stated as once, few or many, or as a class when expanded; others skip it.

j_call clone_size v_call d_call cdr3_aa cdr3_nt
TRBJ2-3 few TRBV6-6 TRBD2 CASSYTSLGLAGGLSTDTQYF TGTGCCAGCAGTTACACCTCGCTTGGACTAGCGGGGGGGTTGAGCACAGATACGCAGTATTTT
TRBJ2-1 many TRBV7-8 NA CASSLLRGRPGLIPPEQFF TGTGCCAGCAGCTTATTAAGGGGGCGACCGGGACTCATTCCCCCAGAGCAGTTCTTC
TRBJ2-3 many TRBV2 NA CASSVLPTDTQYF TGTGCCAGCAGCGTGCTGCCCACAGATACGCAGTATTTT
TRBJ2-7 NA TRBV5-4 NA CASSTLGGASGEQYF TGTGCCAGCAGCACCCTTGGGGGGGCTTCTGGTGAGCAGTACTTC
TRBJ2-2 few TRBV7-3 NA CASSLSKGGELFF TGTGCCAGCAGCCTCTCGAAGGGGGGGGAGCTGTTTTTT
TRBJ2-2 NA TRBV25-1 TRBD2 CASTPREGRKTGELFF TGTGCCAGCACCCCACGGGAGGGAAGAAAGACCGGGGAGCTGTTTTTT
TRBJ1-2 many TRBV5-1 TRBD1 CASSLLTGEYGYTF TGCGCCAGCAGCCTACTCACAGGGGAGTATGGCTACACCTTC
TRBJ1-6 NA TRBV27 TRBD1 CASSLGQGSSPLHF TGTGCCAGCAGTTTAGGACAGGGTAGCTCACCCCTCCACTTT
TRBJ1-2 once TRBV29-1 TRBD1 CSVGTGENYGYTF TGCAGCGTTGGGACAGGGGAAAACTATGGCTACACCTTC
TRBJ2-1 few TRBV27 TRBD2 CASSPRRTSGSYNEQFF TGTGCCAGCAGTCCCCGCCGGACTAGCGGGTCCTACAATGAGCAGTTCTTC
TRBJ2-7 NA TRBV24-1 TRBD1 CATSDPGTGNEQYF TGTGCCACCAGTGATCCGGGGACAGGGAACGAGCAGTACTTC
TRBJ2-1 many TRBV2 TRBD2 CASRRTSGTEQFF TGTGCCAGCAGGCGGACTAGCGGGACTGAGCAGTTCTTC
TRBJ1-2 NA TRBV12-3/TRBV12-4 NA CASSLRLQDLGYTF TGTGCCAGCAGCCTTAGGTTGCAGGATCTTGGCTACACCTTC
TRBJ2-3 many TRBV7-2 NA CASTPTGDTQYF TGTGCCAGCACCCCCACCGGAGATACGCAGTATTTT
TRBJ2-2 many TRBV2 TRBD1 CASGTGSSNTGELFF TGTGCCAGCGGGACAGGCAGCTCCAACACCGGGGAGCTGTTTTTT
TRBJ1-1 NA TRBV29-1 TRBD1 CTAGDRVTEAFF TGCACCGCCGGGGACAGGGTCACTGAAGCTTTCTTT
TRBJ2-2 few TRBV10-2 TRBD2 CASNPGGNGELFF TGCGCCAGCAATCCGGGGGGAAACGGGGAGCTGTTTTTT
TRBJ2-3 NA TRBV7-3 TRBD1 CASSPRGWQTGDTQYF TGTGCCAGCAGCCCCAGGGGGTGGCAGACGGGGGATACGCAGTATTTT
TRBJ2-1 many TRBV18 TRBD1 CASSERGQGIRDEQFF TGTGCCAGCTCAGAAAGAGGACAGGGAATTAGGGATGAGCAGTTCTTC
TRBJ1-3 NA TRBV12-3/TRBV12-4 TRBD1 CASSLATGSSGNTIYF TGTGCCAGCAGCCTGGCGACAGGGAGCTCTGGAAACACCATATATTTT
TRBJ1-2 many TRBV28 NA CAIRQERYGYTF TGTGCCATACGACAGGAGCGCTATGGCTACACCTTC
TRBJ2-3 many TRBV28 NA CASSLVGGLTQYF TGTGCCAGCAGTTTAGTGGGCGGGCTGACGCAGTATTTT
TRBJ2-3 NA TRBV5-1 NA CASSFRRGGTDTQYF TGCGCCAGCAGTTTCAGGCGGGGAGGCACAGATACGCAGTATTTT
TRBJ1-4 many TRBV11-2 TRBD1 CASSPGQGGSEKLFF TGTGCCAGCAGCCCGGGACAGGGGGGAAGTGAAAAACTGTTTTTT
TRBJ2-1 many TRBV28 TRBD2 CASSYHTSGSSYNEQFF TGTGCCAGCAGTTACCATACTAGCGGCAGCTCCTACAATGAGCAGTTCTTC
TRBJ2-1 NA TRBV11-1 NA CASSPQGRGISNEQFF TGTGCCAGCAGCCCACAGGGCAGGGGTATCTCAAATGAGCAGTTCTTC
TRBJ1-1 many TRBV6-1 NA CASSESLNTEAFF TGTGCCAGCAGTGAATCCCTAAACACTGAAGCTTTCTTT
TRBJ1-1 NA TRBV6-9 TRBD1 CASSWTGIENTEAFF TGTGCCAGCAGTTGGACAGGTATTGAAAACACTGAAGCTTTCTTT
TRBJ2-5 NA TRBV6-2/TRBV6-3 TRBD1 CASRDRAPGQTQYF TGTGCCAGCAGAGACAGGGCCCCGGGGCAGACCCAGTACTTC
TRBJ2-1 NA TRBV7-2 NA CASSLGGLGRQFF TGTGCCAGCAGCTTAGGGGGACTCGGTCGGCAGTTCTTC
TRBJ2-7 many TRBV3-1 TRBD2 CASGAGVSYEQYF TGTGCCAGCGGAGCGGGAGTTTCCTACGAGCAGTACTTC
TRBJ2-2 few TRBV9 TRBD2 CASSISTSGGTGELFF TGTGCCAGCAGCATTTCAACTAGCGGGGGGACCGGGGAGCTGTTTTTT
TRBJ2-4 NA TRBV5-6 NA CASSFAPSGVAKNIQYF TGTGCCAGCAGCTTTGCCCCTTCGGGGGTAGCCAAAAACATTCAGTACTTC
TRBJ2-1 many TRBV13 NA CASSPPRGNEQFF TGTGCCAGCAGCCCCCCACGTGGCAATGAGCAGTTCTTC
TRBJ1-2 NA TRBV30 NA CAWGPGGYTF TGTGCCTGGGGTCCGGGAGGCTACACCTTC
TRBJ1-5 NA TRBV27 NA CASSLGRFSNQPQHF TGTGCCAGCAGTTTAGGACGGTTTAGCAATCAGCCCCAGCATTTT
TRBJ2-7 many TRBV3-1 TRBD2 CASSQASGGPEQYF TGTGCCAGCAGCCAAGCTAGCGGGGGGCCCGAGCAGTACTTC
TRBJ2-2 few TRBV18 TRBD2 CASSPLAGVNTGELFF TGTGCCAGCTCACCTCTAGCGGGAGTGAACACCGGGGAGCTGTTTTTT
TRBJ2-3 NA TRBV9 TRBD2 CASSLFPAGANTDTQYF TGTGCCAGCAGCCTCTTTCCAGCGGGAGCCAACACAGATACGCAGTATTTT
TRBJ2-1 NA TRBV19 TRBD2 CASSIKRGGFGEQFF TGTGCCAGTAGTATAAAGCGGGGGGGTTTTGGTGAGCAGTTCTTC
TRBJ1-4 many TRBV30 NA CAWSGGGSEKLFF TGTGCCTGGAGTGGCGGGGGGAGCGAAAAACTGTTTTTT
TRBJ1-2 few TRBV20-1 NA CSARPLDSANYGYTF TGCAGTGCTAGACCCCTAGACAGTGCTAACTATGGCTACACCTTC
TRBJ2-3 many TRBV5-1 TRBD2 CASSLAQRLAVRPDTQYF TGCGCCAGCAGCTTGGCCCAACGACTAGCGGTCCGTCCAGATACGCAGTATTTT